This is a list of T cell receptor beta chains from one sample in a study of blood T cell repertoires in COVID-19. TCRdb keeps only in-frame clones here, not all; method: immunoSEQ multiplex PCR. There are about 130,000 clones in the sample; roughly 83% occur only once, and over 2.5% lies in the top ten. Sample: peripheral blood. Receptors were obtained from a woman older than 75 with acute or convalescent COVID-19. The CDR3 runs from the conserved cysteine through the conserved F or W. A D gene is named only where the DNA matches it firmly. Size is stated for part of the rows, as once, few or many counts, or as a class when the clone is expanded.

cdr3_aa cdr3_nt clone_size v_call d_call j_call
CASSLGQGRANYGYTF TGCGCCAGCAGCTTGGGACAGGGTAGGGCTAACTATGGCTACACCTTC . TRBV5-1 TRBD1 TRBJ1-2
CASSARLAGVTPDTQYF TGTGCCAGCAGTGCCAGACTAGCGGGGGTTACACCAGATACGCAGTATTTT few TRBV2 TRBD2 TRBJ2-3
CASSPGGNTIYF TGTGCCAGCAGCCCCGGTGGAAACACCATATATTTT . TRBV7-2 . TRBJ1-3
CASSLDWAGDEQYF TGCGCCAGCAGCTTGGATTGGGCAGGGGACGAGCAGTACTTC . TRBV5-1 . TRBJ2-7
CASSPTGRGANQPQHF TGTGCCAGTAGTCCAACCGGACGGGGGGCTAACCAGCCCCAGCATTTT . TRBV19 . TRBJ1-5
CASSLVGWDSLGDTEAFF TGTGCCAGCAGCTTGGTAGGTTGGGATAGTCTAGGGGACACTGAAGCTTTCTTT . TRBV5-6 . TRBJ1-1
CASSPRTGGVLWTEAFF TGCGCCAGCAGCCCGAGGACAGGGGGGGTTCTTTGGACTGAAGCTTTCTTT . TRBV5-1 TRBD1 TRBJ1-1
CASSLNGGVWTDTQYF TGCGCCAGCAGCTTGAACGGGGGGGTGTGGACAGATACGCAGTATTTT . TRBV5-1 TRBD2 TRBJ2-3
CASSSLQGAPGGYTF TGTGCCAGCAGCTCCCTCCAGGGGGCGCCGGGTGGCTACACCTTC . TRBV7-9 TRBD1 TRBJ1-2
CASSFLQGGTDTQYF TGCGCCAGCAGCTTTTTACAGGGGGGCACAGATACGCAGTATTTT . TRBV5-1 TRBD1 TRBJ2-3
CASSLGLSDNNEKLFF TGCGCCAGCAGCTTGGGGTTGTCAGACAATAATGAAAAACTGTTTTTT . TRBV5-1 . TRBJ1-4
CASSPTSGSYNEQFF TGTGCCAGCAGCCCAACTAGCGGTTCCTACAATGAGCAGTTCTTC . TRBV11-3 TRBD2 TRBJ2-1
CASSPSGLAGSGEQFF TGTGCCAGCAGCCCATCGGGACTAGCGGGGTCCGGTGAGCAGTTCTTC . TRBV7-3 TRBD2 TRBJ2-1
CASSPSPGQISYEQYF TGTGCCAGCAGTCCCTCCCCGGGACAGATAAGCTACGAGCAGTACTTC . TRBV27 TRBD1 TRBJ2-7
CASSLAPGGVETQYF TGCGCCAGCAGCTTGGCCCCGGGGGGCGTAGAGACCCAGTACTTC . TRBV5-1 . TRBJ2-5
CASSLDPRNSPLHF TGTGCCAGCAGCTTGGATCCGAGAAATTCACCCCTCCACTTT . TRBV5-4 . TRBJ1-6
CASSLDRAGEKLFF TGTGCCAGCAGCTTAGACAGGGCCGGGGAAAAACTGTTTTTT . TRBV7-9 . TRBJ1-4
CASSLGTSGGQETQYF TGTGCCAGCAGCTTAGGGACTAGCGGGGGACAAGAGACCCAGTACTTC . TRBV7-9 TRBD2 TRBJ2-5
CASSLLAAQQFF TGTGCCAGCAGCTTATTAGCGGCTCAGCAGTTCTTC . TRBV7-9 . TRBJ2-1
CSASGGGSTYEQYF TGCAGTGCTAGTGGCGGGGGCTCCACCTACGAGCAGTACTTC . TRBV20-1 . TRBJ2-7
CASSLGHPYEQYF TGTGCCAGCAGCTTGGGACACCCCTACGAGCAGTACTTC . TRBV5-4 . TRBJ2-7
CASSSLPDGANGYTF TGTGCCAGCAGCTCCCTCCCTGATGGGGCCAATGGCTACACCTTC . TRBV5-5 . TRBJ1-2
CASSYSSQGMRYTF TGTGCCAGCAGTTACTCGTCCCAGGGTATGCGCTACACCTTC few TRBV6-5 . TRBJ1-2
CSAGTGGAGQGKYYGYTF TGCAGCGCCGGGACAGGGGGGGCAGGGCAGGGGAAGTACTATGGCTACACCTTC once TRBV29-1 TRBD1 TRBJ1-2
CASSPGGLAVTGELFF TGTGCCAGCAGCCCAGGGGGACTAGCGGTCACCGGGGAGCTGTTTTTT . TRBV11-3 TRBD2 TRBJ2-2
CASQRDTSNYGYTF TGTGCCAGCCAGCGGGACACCTCTAACTATGGCTACACCTTC . TRBV6-5 . TRBJ1-2
CASRDIGKNTEAFF TGCGCCAGCAGGGACATCGGAAAGAACACTGAAGCTTTCTTT . TRBV4-1 . TRBJ1-1
CASSPPGQGSRGGYTF TGTGCCAGCAGCCCCCCCGGACAGGGTTCTCGCGGTGGCTACACCTTC once TRBV3-1/TRBV3-2 TRBD1 TRBJ1-2
CASRQGGAMRETQYF TGTGCCAGCAGACAGGGGGGGGCGATGCGAGAGACCCAGTACTTC . TRBV6-5 . TRBJ2-5
CASSLRHGSGYGYTF TGCGCCAGCAGCTTGAGACACGGGAGTGGCTATGGCTACACCTTC once TRBV5-1 . TRBJ1-2
CASSRGSETEAFF TGTGCCAGCAGCCGAGGGTCGGAAACTGAAGCTTTCTTT . TRBV9 . TRBJ1-1
CAITRTADYNEQFF TGTGCCATCACCCGGACAGCGGACTACAATGAGCAGTTCTTC . TRBV10-3 . TRBJ2-1
CASTRSANAYNSPLHF TGCGCCAGCACCCGTTCCGCTAATGCCTATAATTCACCCCTCCACTTT once TRBV4-1 . TRBJ1-6
CASSPPGGARRAFF TGTGCCAGCTCACCACCGGGGGGGGCACGGCGAGCTTTCTTT . TRBV18 . TRBJ1-1
CAISEYAGEGYTF TGTGCCATCAGTGAGTACGCAGGGGAAGGCTACACCTTC few TRBV10-3 . TRBJ1-2
CASSSWTGDSEKLFF TGTGCCAGCAGCTCCTGGACAGGCGATAGTGAAAAACTGTTTTTT few TRBV3-1/TRBV3-2 TRBD1 TRBJ1-4
CSALDSLNEKLFF TGCAGCGCCCTCGACAGTCTTAATGAAAAACTGTTTTTT . TRBV29-1 . TRBJ1-4
CASSQGTDRDTEAFF TGCGCCAGCAGCCAGGGCACGGACAGGGACACTGAAGCTTTCTTT . TRBV4-1 TRBD1 TRBJ1-1
CASSPPTAENTGELFF TGTGCCAGCAGCCCACCGACAGCCGAGAACACCGGGGAGCTGTTTTTT . TRBV7-3 . TRBJ2-2
CSARGSQSYTF TGCAGTGCTAGGGGCTCGCAAAGCTACACCTTC . TRBV20-1 . TRBJ1-2
CASSQERGPGGYTF TGCGCCAGCAGCCAAGAGAGGGGGCCGGGCGGCTACACCTTC . TRBV4-3 TRBD1 TRBJ1-2
CASSLRRDRGNEQFF TGTGCCAGCAGCCTCAGGCGAGACAGGGGCAATGAGCAGTTCTTC . TRBV3-1/TRBV3-2 TRBD1 TRBJ2-1
CASSQGGVSNTGELFF TGCGCCAGCAGCCAAGGGGGGGTTTCGAACACCGGGGAGCTGTTTTTT . TRBV4-3 . TRBJ2-2
CASSMGGAMTEAFF TGTGCCAGTAGTATGGGGGGGGCGATGACTGAAGCTTTCTTT . TRBV19 . TRBJ1-1
CASSLVASQETQYF TGCGCCAGCAGCTTGGTAGCCAGCCAAGAGACCCAGTACTTC . TRBV5-1 . TRBJ2-5
CASSPNQETQYF TGTGCCAGCAGCCCAAACCAAGAGACCCAGTACTTC . TRBV11-1 . TRBJ2-5
CASSEAANYGYTF TGTGCCAGCAGTGAAGCAGCCAACTATGGCTACACCTTC . TRBV2 . TRBJ1-2
CASSLSAEGYTF TGCGCCAGCAGCTTGAGTGCGGAAGGCTACACCTTC . TRBV5-1 . TRBJ1-2
CASRRPGQGAITGELFF TGTGCCAGTAGGCGTCCGGGACAGGGGGCTATCACCGGGGAGCTGTTTTTT . TRBV19 TRBD1 TRBJ2-2
CASSVGVGTANSPLHF TGTGCCAGCAGCGTAGGTGTCGGGACAGCCAATTCACCCCTCCACTTT . TRBV9 TRBD1 TRBJ1-6
CASSLIDRASYEQYF TGTGCCAGCAGCTTGATCGACAGGGCCTCCTACGAGCAGTACTTC . TRBV11-2 TRBD1 TRBJ2-7
CASSFDRGPSGNTIYF TGTGCCAGCAGTTTTGACAGGGGGCCAAGTGGAAACACCATATATTTT . TRBV6-5 TRBD1 TRBJ1-3
CASSDLQGPRFMAFF TGTGCCAGCTCAGATTTACAGGGGCCGAGGTTTATGGCTTTCTTT once TRBV18 TRBD1 TRBJ1-1
CAIASGGAGDTQYF TGTGCCATAGCTAGCGGGGGGGCCGGGGATACGCAGTATTTT . TRBV10-3 TRBD2 TRBJ2-3